A single sample gave rise to the 2 T cell receptor beta chains below, sequenced in a study of tumor T cells in aggressive B-cell lymphoma. Method: immunoSEQ multiplex PCR; TCRdb's copy keeps in-frame clones and lacks some. The table has over 2,500 clones, 75% to 85% seen once. The material sequenced was tumor tissue. The receptors were sampled from an adult with diffuse large B cell lymphoma. Some clones in this sample may be carry-over from other donors' samples.

This chain connects TRBV30 to TRBJ1-1, with 8 nucleotides matching TRBD1. Germline CDR1 reads GTSNPN; CDR2 reads SVGIG (reference sequence). The CDR3 totals 14 residues. The V and J ends lost 3 bases and 3 bases, in that order; junction bases with no gene match: 6. CDR3 nucleotides: TGTGCCTGGAGACGGGACAGGCGGGACACTGAAGCTTTCTTT. It yields the protein CAWRRDRRDTEAFF.

The chain combines TRBV6-4 with TRBJ2-1, with 8 bases aligning to TRBD1. The germline gives CDR1 MRHNA, CDR2 SNTAGT. This CDR3 region has 12 residues. Trimming took 5 bases from V and 9 from J; bases not matched to a gene: 3. The CDR3 here is CASSTQGGEQFF. For the CDR3, the DNA is TGTGCCAGCAGTACACAGGGGGGTGAGCAGTTCTTC.